Given below is one TCR beta chain in context. Described time point: persistent/refractory GD, antithyroid drugs over 5 years with positive TRAb. After RNA was extracted from PBMCs, the TCR library was made from it. The data stem from a study of regulatory T cells in long-lasting Graves disease. Overall study context: In persistent Graves' disease, antithyroid drugs had been taken for over 5 years and TSH receptor antibodies stayed positive.

The TCR beta library used iRepertoire HTBI primers with Arm-PCR amplification of CDR3. TCRdb re-called the multiplex PCR reads with MiXCR, one entry per CDR3 protein. The profile shows over 450,000 distinct CDR3 sequences, under 25% of them singletons. The CDR3 has 15 residues. Germline lookup yields CDR1 SGHDN and CDR2 FVKESK. The V segment lost 4 bases and the J segment 4 bases; nucleotides outside the gene matches: 9. The source was peripheral blood mononuclear cells (PBMCs), collected when the disease was refractory, from a patient treated with antithyroid drugs. The sequence came from a female donor with Graves disease. This chain connects TRBV14 to TRBJ2-5; 7 nucleotides match TRBD1. The DNA of the CDR3 is TGTGCCAGCAGCCTCTTGGGGACAGCTGGAGAGACCCAGTACTTC. This codes for CASSLLGTAGETQYF.